The present entry profiles one T cell receptor (beta chain) with its context. The antigen is not known. The data were taken from a study of T cell responses to AZD1222 COVID-19 vaccine. Trimming left V 3 bases short and J 3 bases short, with 8 bases between. This CDR3 is built from 13 residues. CDR1 and CDR2 (germline): SGHVT, SQSDAQ. Whole-study results and caveats: Baseline serology detected seropositivity in only six or seven AZD1222 recipients.

Profiling relied on immunoSEQ multiplex PCR, and the TCRdb table lists in-frame clones only, not all of them. The sample gives some 170,000 clones, roughly nine tenths of which show up once; about 1.8% is in the top ten. The chain joins TRBV7-4 to TRBJ1-2, with no clear D. This TCR came from an adult who received the AZD1222 COVID-19 vaccine. Sequences were derived from peripheral blood, sampled 28 days after the second AZD1222 dose. The CDR3 DNA is TGTGCCAGCAGCTTGACCGATCACTATGGCTACACCTTC. Its translation is CASSLTDHYGYTF.